Listed below are T cell receptor beta chains from one sample, sequenced in a study of blood T cells in healthy people across ages. TCRdb independently ran MiXCR on the 5' RACE reads; one entry per CDR3 protein. The sample yields about 590,000 distinct CDR3 sequences, about 28% seen once. Sequencing was performed on blood. Receptor source: a woman aged 80 or over in good health. Both conserved end residues are part of each CDR3. Fields, in order: J gene, V gene, clone size, D gene, CDR3 DNA, CDR3 protein. The D gene is left open where the match is weak. Clone size is stated in some rows and not others, as once, few, many or a class when expanded.

TRBJ1-1 TRBV5-1 . TRBD1 TGCGCCAGCAGCTCGGCGACCGGGACAGGTTCTCAAAGGACTGAAGCTTTCTTT CASSSATGTGSQRTEAFF
TRBJ2-5 TRBV11-3 . . TGTGCCAGCAGCTCCCGGGACCTACAAGAGACCCAGTACTTC CASSSRDLQETQYF
TRBJ2-7 TRBV9 once TRBD2 TGTGCCAGCAGCGTAGAGGCGGGGGGCCTTATCTACGAGCAGTACTTC CASSVEAGGLIYEQYF
TRBJ2-3 TRBV4-3 many . TGCGCCAGCAGCCAAGATCGGGCCACTCCTACAGATACGCAGTATTTT CASSQDRATPTDTQYF
TRBJ1-2 TRBV2 . . TGTGCCAGCAGTGAAAGGACCAAGGGTGGCTACACCTTC CASSERTKGGYTF
TRBJ2-7 TRBV3-1 many . TGTGCCAGCAGCCCGGGTCCGGGGAGGAGCGAGCAGTACTTC CASSPGPGRSEQYF
TRBJ1-1 TRBV12-3/TRBV12-4 . . TGTGCCAGCAGTTTAGGCCCTGGGGTGGGCACTGAAGCTTTCTTT CASSLGPGVGTEAFF
TRBJ2-1 TRBV20-1 few TRBD2 TGCAGTGCTGAATCTAGCGGGGTGATCTACAATGAGCAGTTCTTC CSAESSGVIYNEQFF
TRBJ1-1 TRBV5-1 few . TGCGCCAGCAGCATAGGTACGCCCACTGAAGCTTTCTTT CASSIGTPTEAFF
TRBJ2-5 TRBV20-1 . TRBD2 TGCAGTGCTAGAGATCCAACGGGGGGACAAGAGACCCAGTACTTC CSARDPTGGQETQYF
TRBJ2-1 TRBV15 many . TGTGCCACCAGCAGAGAGTATGAGCAGTTCTTC CATSREYEQFF
TRBJ2-7 TRBV5-4 few TRBD2 TGTGCCAGCAGCCAGGGATCCGGGACTAGACCCTACGAGCAGTACTTC CASSQGSGTRPYEQYF
TRBJ2-1 TRBV7-3 many . TGTGCCAGCAGCTTTGGGGATGGAACCAGTGAGCAGTTCTTC CASSFGDGTSEQFF